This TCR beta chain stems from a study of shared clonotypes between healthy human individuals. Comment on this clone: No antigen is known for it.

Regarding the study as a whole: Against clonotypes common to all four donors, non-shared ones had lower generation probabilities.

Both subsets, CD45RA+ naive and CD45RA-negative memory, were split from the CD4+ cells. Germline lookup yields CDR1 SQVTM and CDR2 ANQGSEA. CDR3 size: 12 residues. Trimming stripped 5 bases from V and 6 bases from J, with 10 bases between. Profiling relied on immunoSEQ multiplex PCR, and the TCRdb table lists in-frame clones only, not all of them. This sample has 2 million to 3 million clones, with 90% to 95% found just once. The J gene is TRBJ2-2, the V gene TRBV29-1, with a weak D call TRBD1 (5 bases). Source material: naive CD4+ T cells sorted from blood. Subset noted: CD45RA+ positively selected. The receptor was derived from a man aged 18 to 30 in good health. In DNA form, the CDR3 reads TGCAGCGTTCTTAGGGGCCCCGGGGAGCTGTTTTTT. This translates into CSVLRGPGELFF.